These 5 T cell receptor beta chains were all obtained from the same sample, sequenced in a study of CD8+ T cells in alopecia areata. Sequencing used cDNA as its template, made by extracting RNA and reverse transcribing it. Some clones are missing from TCRdb's copy, which holds only in-frame ones; the method was immunoSEQ multiplex PCR. The repertoire holds about 120,000 clones, with about 50% as singletons. The specimen sequenced was NKG2D-low CD8+ T cells sorted from blood. The receptors shown here come from a human donor with alopecia areata.

The chain recombines TRBV27 with TRBJ2-7; TRBD1 might be the D (5 bases). The ends were cut back, 9 bases at V and 1 base at J, with 10 bases in the middle. The germline CDR1 and CDR2 sequences are MNHEY and SMNVEV (reference sequence). There are 12 residues in the CDR3. CDR3 sequence: CARAPGSYEQYF. CDR3 sequence (DNA): TGTGCCAGAGCCCCAGGGTCCTACGAGCAGTACTTC.

About this clone: The sample has other DNA sequences that encode this CDR3 too. The CDR3, as DNA: TGTGCCAGCAGTCTGGGAGATACGCAGTATTTT. It codes for CASSLGDTQYF. This chain joins TRBV27 and TRBJ2-3, with D hard to call. The CDR3 spans 11 residues. Germline values: CDR1 MNHEY, CDR2 SMNVEV (reference sequence). The V end was cut by 5 bases, the J end by 5 bases, with 5 bases between.

The chain carries TRBV5-6 and TRBJ1-2, with unresolved D. Germline V CDR1 and CDR2: SGHDT, YYEEEE. The length of the CDR3 is 13 residues. Trimming shortened V by 1 base and J by 7 bases, and 11 bases separated the two germline ends. The CDR3 protein is CASSLTSTSGYTF. DNA for the CDR3: TGTGCCAGCAGCTTGACCTCGACATCTGGCTACACCTTC.

This clone was seen just once. This chain links TRBV29-1 with TRBJ2-1; D uncertain. The CDR3 has 14 residues. CDR1 and CDR2 (germline): SQVTM, ANQGSEA. Trimming cost V 7 bases and J 0 bases, with 13 bases left between them. The CDR3: CSATNIDSYNEQFF. CDR3 sequence (DNA): TGCAGCGCCACAAACATAGACTCCTACAATGAGCAGTTCTTC.

The V call is TRBV9, the J call TRBJ2-2; the match to TRBD1 covers 11 bases. The germline CDR1 and CDR2 sequences are SGDLS and YYNGEE. CDR3 length: 15 residues. V lost 0 bases to trimming and J lost 6 bases; unmatched junction nucleotides: 1. The CDR3, as DNA: TGTGCCAGCAGCGTAGCGGGACAGGGGGCCGGGGAGCTGTTTTTT. Translated, it gives CASSVAGQGAGELFF.